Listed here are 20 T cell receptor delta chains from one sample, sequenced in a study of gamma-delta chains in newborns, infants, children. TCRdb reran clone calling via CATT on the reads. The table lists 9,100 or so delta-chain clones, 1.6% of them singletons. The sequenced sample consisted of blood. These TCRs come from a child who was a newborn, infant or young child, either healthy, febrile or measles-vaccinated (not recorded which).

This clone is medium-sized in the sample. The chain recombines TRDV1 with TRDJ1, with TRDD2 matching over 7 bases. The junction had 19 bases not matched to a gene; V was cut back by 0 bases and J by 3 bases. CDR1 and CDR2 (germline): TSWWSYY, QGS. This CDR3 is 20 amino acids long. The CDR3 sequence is CALGELTFLHPVWAADKLIF. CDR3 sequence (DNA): TGTGCTCTTGGGGAACTCACTTTCCTACACCCGGTCTGGGCGGCCGATAAACTCATCTTT.

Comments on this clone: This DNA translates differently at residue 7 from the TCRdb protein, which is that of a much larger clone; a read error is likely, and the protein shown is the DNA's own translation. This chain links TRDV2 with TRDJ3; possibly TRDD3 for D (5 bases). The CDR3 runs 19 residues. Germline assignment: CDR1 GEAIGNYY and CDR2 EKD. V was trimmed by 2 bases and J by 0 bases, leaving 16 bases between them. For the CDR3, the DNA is TGTGCCTGTGACAGAGCTCCGGGGGCTAGCTCCTGGGACACCCGACAGATGTTTTTC. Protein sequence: CACDRAPGASSWDTRQMFF.

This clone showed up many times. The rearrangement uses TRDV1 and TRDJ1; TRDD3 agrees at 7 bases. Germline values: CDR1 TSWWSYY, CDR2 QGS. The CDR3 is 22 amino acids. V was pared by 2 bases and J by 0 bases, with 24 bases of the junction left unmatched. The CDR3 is CALGESPLREGAGGAYTDKLIF. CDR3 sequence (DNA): TGTGCTCTTGGGGAAAGCCCCCTACGGGAAGGTGCTGGGGGGGCGTACACCGATAAACTCATCTTT.

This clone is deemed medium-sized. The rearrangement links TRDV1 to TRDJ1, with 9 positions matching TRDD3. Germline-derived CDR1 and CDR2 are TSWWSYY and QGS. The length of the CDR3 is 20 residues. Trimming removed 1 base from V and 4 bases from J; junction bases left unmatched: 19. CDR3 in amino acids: CALGEPPLSCPLGDDDKLIF. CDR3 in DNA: TGTGCTCTTGGGGAACCACCTCTTTCCTGCCCTCTGGGGGATGACGATAAACTCATCTTT.

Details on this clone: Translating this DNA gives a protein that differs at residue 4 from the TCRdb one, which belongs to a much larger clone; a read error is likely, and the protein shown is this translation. The CDR3 nucleotides read TGTGCCTGTGGCTCGGTACTGGGGGACTCCACCGATAAACTCATCTTT. Residues: CACGSVLGDSTDKLIF. This chain links TRDV2 with TRDJ1; 9 bases match TRDD3. The CDR3 loop spans 16 amino acids. With 5 bases clipped from V and 1 base from J, the junction kept 10 bases outside the gene matches. Germline V gives CDR1 GEAIGNYY, CDR2 EKD.

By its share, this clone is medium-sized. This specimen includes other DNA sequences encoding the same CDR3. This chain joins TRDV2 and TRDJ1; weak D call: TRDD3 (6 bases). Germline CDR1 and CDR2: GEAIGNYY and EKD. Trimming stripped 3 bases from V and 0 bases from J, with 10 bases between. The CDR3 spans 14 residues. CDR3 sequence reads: CACDGGRYTDKLIF. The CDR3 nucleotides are TGTGCCTGTGACGGGGGGAGGTACACCGATAAACTCATCTTT.

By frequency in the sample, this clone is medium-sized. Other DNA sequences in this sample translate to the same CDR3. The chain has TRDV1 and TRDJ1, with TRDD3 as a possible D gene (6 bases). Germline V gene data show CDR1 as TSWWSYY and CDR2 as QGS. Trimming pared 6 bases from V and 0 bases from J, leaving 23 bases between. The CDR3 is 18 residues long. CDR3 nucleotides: TGTGCTCTTGGAGTTGGGTCTGGGCACGTGGGGGACACCGATAAACTCATCTTT. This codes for CALGVGSGHVGDTDKLIF.

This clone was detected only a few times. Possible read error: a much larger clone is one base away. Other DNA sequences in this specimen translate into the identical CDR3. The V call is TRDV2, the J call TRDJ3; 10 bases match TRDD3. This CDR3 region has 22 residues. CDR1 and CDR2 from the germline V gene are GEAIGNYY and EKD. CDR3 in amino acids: CACDTRGPTGGSSSWDTRQMFF. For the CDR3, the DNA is TGTGCCTGTGACACCAGGGGACCTACTGGGGGATCCAGCTCCTGGGACACCCGTCAGATGTTTTTC.

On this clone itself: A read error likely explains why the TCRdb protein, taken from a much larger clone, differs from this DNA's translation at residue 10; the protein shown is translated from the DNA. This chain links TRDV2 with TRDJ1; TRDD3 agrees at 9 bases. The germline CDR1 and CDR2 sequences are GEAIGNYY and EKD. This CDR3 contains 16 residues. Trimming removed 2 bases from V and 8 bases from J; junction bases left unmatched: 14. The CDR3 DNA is TGTGCCTGTGACAGCCGTGACTGGGGGACACGAAAAAAACTCATCTTT. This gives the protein CACDSRDWGTRKKLIF.

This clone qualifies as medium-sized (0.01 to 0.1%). CDR3 in DNA: TGTGCTCTTGGCGAAGTCGCCCGGCCTCCCAGATTACTGGGGGATTTTGTGGCCGATAAACTCATCTTT. It is translated as CALGEVARPPRLLGDFVADKLIF. V and J are TRDV1 and TRDJ1, with 10 bases that match TRDD3. Germline trimming cut 6 bases from V and 3 bases from J; bases unmatched to any gene: 31. This CDR3 comprises 23 residues. CDR1 is TSWWSYY and CDR2 is QGS in the germline V gene.

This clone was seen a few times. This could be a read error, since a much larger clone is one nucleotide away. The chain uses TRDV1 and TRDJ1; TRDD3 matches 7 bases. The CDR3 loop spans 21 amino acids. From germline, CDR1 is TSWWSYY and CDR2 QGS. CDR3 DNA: TGTTCTCTTGGGGAAGGGCTTGTATCAACCCACAAGGGATACCCAACCGATAAACTCATCTTT. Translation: CSLGEGLVSTHKGYPTDKLIF.

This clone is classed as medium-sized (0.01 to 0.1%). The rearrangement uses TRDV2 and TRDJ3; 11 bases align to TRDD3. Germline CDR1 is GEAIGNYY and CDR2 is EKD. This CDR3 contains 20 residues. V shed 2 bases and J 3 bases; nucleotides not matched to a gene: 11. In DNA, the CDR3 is TGTGCCTGTGACAACTCCGTACTGGGGGATAGGGACTGGGACACCCGACAGATGTTTTTC. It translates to CACDNSVLGDRDWDTRQMFF.

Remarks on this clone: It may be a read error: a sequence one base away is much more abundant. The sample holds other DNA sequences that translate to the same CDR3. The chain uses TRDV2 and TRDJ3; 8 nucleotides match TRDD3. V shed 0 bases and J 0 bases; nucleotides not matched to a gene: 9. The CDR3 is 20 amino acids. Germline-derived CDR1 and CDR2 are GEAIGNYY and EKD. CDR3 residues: CACDTPFGGSNSWDTRQMFF. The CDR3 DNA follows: TGTGCCTGTGACACCCCCTTTGGGGGATCGAACTCCTGGGACACCCGACAGATGTTTTTC.

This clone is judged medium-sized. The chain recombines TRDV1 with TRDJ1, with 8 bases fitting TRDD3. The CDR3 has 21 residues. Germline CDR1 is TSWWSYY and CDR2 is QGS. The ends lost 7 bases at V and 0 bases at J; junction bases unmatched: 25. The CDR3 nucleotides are TGTGCTCTTGAGGGCCTAGTAGAGTCCCCGTACTGGGGGCTGTACACCGATAAACTCATCTTT. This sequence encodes CALEGLVESPYWGLYTDKLIF.

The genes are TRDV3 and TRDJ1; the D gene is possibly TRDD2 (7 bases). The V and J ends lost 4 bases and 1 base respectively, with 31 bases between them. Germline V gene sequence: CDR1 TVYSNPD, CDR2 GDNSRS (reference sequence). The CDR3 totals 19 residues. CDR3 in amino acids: CASPSSFTGRLGPTDKLIF. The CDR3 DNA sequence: TGTGCCTCCCCTTCCTCCTTTACTGGGAGATTGGGCCCCACCGATAAACTCATCTTT. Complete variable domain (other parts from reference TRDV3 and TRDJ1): CDKVTQSSPDQTVASGSEVVLLCTYDTVYSNPDLFWYRIRPDYSFQFVFYGDNSRSEGADFTQGRFSVKHILTQKAFHLVISPVRTEDSATYYCASPSSFTGRLGPTDKLIFGKGTRVTVEP.

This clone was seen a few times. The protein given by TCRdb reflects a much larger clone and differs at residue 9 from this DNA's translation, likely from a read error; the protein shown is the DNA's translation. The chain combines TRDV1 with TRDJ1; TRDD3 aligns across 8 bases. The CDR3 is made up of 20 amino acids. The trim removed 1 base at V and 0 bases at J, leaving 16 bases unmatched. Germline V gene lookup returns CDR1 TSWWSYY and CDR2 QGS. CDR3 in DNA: TGTGCTCTTGGGGAACGTCGAGGCGCTTACTGGGGGTTGTACACCGATAAACTCATCTTT. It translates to CALGERRGAYWGLYTDKLIF.

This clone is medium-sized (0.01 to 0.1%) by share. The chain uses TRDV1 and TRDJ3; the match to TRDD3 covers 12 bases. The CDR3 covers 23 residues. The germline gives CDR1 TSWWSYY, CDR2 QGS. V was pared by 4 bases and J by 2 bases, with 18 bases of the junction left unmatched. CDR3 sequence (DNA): TGTGCTCTTGGGGCCAGGCCTTCGACCAACTGGGGGATACCTCCCTGGGACACCCGACAGATGTTTTTC. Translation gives CALGARPSTNWGIPPWDTRQMFF.

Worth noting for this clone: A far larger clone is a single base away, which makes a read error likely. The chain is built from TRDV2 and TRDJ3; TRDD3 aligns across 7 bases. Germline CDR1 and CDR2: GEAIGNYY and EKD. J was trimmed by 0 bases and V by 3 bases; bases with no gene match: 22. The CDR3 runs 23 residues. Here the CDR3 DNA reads TGTGCCTGTGACGCGCTGGAGGATACGCTTACTGTGAAAAGCTCCTGGGACACCCGACAGATGTTTTTC. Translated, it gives CACDALEDTLTVKSSWDTRQMFF.

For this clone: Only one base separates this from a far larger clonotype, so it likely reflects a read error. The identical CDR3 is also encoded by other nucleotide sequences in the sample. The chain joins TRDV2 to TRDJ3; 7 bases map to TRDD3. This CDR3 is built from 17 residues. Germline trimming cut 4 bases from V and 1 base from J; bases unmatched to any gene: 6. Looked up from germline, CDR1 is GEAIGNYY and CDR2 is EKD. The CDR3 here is CACDTVGGSWDTRQMFF. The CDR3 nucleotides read TGTGCCTGTGATACCGTTGGGGGATCCTGGGACACCCGACAGATGTTTTTC.

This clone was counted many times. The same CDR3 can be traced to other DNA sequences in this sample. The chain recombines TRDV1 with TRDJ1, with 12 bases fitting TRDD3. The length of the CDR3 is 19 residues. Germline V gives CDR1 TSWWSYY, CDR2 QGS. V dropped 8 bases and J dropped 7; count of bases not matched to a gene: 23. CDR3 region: CALQPPFRTQLGDTGKLIF. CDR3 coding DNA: TGTGCTCTTCAACCCCCCTTCCGTACCCAACTGGGGGATACAGGTAAACTCATCTTT.